The rows below give T cell receptor beta chains drawn from one sample of a study of T cell responses to AZD1222 COVID-19 vaccine. Assay: immunoSEQ multiplex PCR; the TCRdb copy retains only in-frame clones and omits some. The table has approximately 73,000 clones, roughly four fifths seen once; the top ten hold 2.9%. Sequenced material: peripheral blood, taken on day 0 of AZD1222 vaccination. Receptors were obtained from an adult in good health. The CDR3 runs from the conserved cysteine through the conserved F or W. A D gene is named only where the DNA matches it firmly. Size is omitted from some rows. Given values are once, few, many or a class for expanded clones.

>-|few|TRBJ1-2|TRBV27
CASRVGTSRRGYTF
TGTGCCAGCAGGGTCGGGACTTCCCGGAGGGGCTACACCTTC
>-|-|TRBJ2-2|TRBV13
CASSSEETGELFF
TGTGCCAGCAGCTCGGAAGAAACCGGGGAGCTGTTTTTT
>TRBD1|-|TRBJ1-1|TRBV7-8
CASSSDPLVEDREAFF
TGTGCCAGCAGCTCCGACCCACTGGTGGAGGACAGGGAAGCTTTCTTT
>-|-|TRBJ2-3|TRBV2
CASSVWSTDTQYF
TGTGCCAGCAGTGTCTGGAGCACAGATACGCAGTATTTT
>-|-|TRBJ1-2|TRBV25-1
CASRDRNYGYTF
TGTGCCAGCAGGGACCGGAACTATGGCTACACCTTC
>TRBD1|-|TRBJ1-2|TRBV5-1
CASSPTARTGDGYTF
TGCGCCAGCAGCCCTACTGCACGGACAGGCGATGGCTACACCTTC
>-|-|TRBJ2-1|TRBV13
CASSLSDSSYNEQFF
TGTGCCAGCAGCTTATCTGATAGCTCCTACAATGAGCAGTTCTTC
>-|-|TRBJ2-2|TRBV15
CATSRADYRGGELFF
TGTGCCACCAGCAGAGCGGACTACCGGGGGGGGGAGCTGTTTTTT
>-|few|TRBJ1-4|TRBV19
CASSIWDSTEKLFF
TGTGCCAGTAGTATTTGGGACTCTACCGAAAAACTGTTTTTT
>TRBD1|-|TRBJ2-3|TRBV2
CASSTGTAFTDTQYF
TGTGCCAGCAGCACCGGGACAGCGTTCACAGATACGCAGTATTTT
>TRBD1|-|TRBJ2-2|TRBV14
CASSHVGGPANTGELFF
TGTGCCAGCAGCCATGTAGGGGGCCCCGCAAACACCGGGGAGCTGTTTTTT
>TRBD1|few|TRBJ1-3|TRBV28
CASRSHRGTDSGNTIYF
TGTGCCAGCAGAAGTCACCGCGGGACAGACTCTGGAAACACCATATATTTT
>-|-|TRBJ2-5|TRBV5-1
CASSLGRTRGTQYF
TGCGCCAGCAGTTTGGGACGGACTCGGGGGACCCAGTACTTC
>TRBD2|-|TRBJ2-1|TRBV4-1
CASSYPGTSGGEQFF
TGCGCCAGCAGCTACCCCGGGACTAGCGGGGGCGAGCAGTTCTTC
>TRBD2|-|TRBJ2-1|TRBV7-6
CASSQGLAYSYNEQFF
TGTGCCAGCAGCCAAGGACTAGCGTACTCGTACAATGAGCAGTTCTTC
>TRBD1|-|TRBJ1-3|TRBV5-4
CASSGGGQGSGNTIYF
TGTGCCAGCAGCGGCGGGGGACAGGGTTCCGGAAACACCATATATTTT
>-|-|TRBJ2-5|TRBV30
CAWSVGETQYF
TGTGCCTGGAGTGTTGGCGAGACCCAGTACTTC
>-|-|TRBJ1-2|TRBV7-9
CASSLAVGRGGYTF
TGTGCCAGCAGCTTAGCCGTGGGCAGGGGTGGCTACACCTTC
>-|few|TRBJ1-1|TRBV5-4
CASSTRGGMRNTEAFF
TGTGCCAGCAGCACTAGGGGCGGGATGAGGAACACTGAAGCTTTCTTT
>-|-|TRBJ2-1|TRBV19
CASSPRLGVTGNEQFF
TGTGCCAGTAGTCCTCGGCTGGGAGTTACGGGAAATGAGCAGTTCTTC
>-|-|TRBJ1-5|TRBV5-6
CASSFSPGVSNQPQHF
TGTGCCAGCAGCTTCTCCCCGGGAGTTAGCAATCAGCCCCAGCATTTT
>-|many|TRBJ2-1|TRBV5-1
CASSSSGAYNEQFF
TGCGCCAGCAGCTCGTCGGGGGCCTACAATGAGCAGTTCTTC
>TRBD1|-|TRBJ1-5|TRBV11-3
CASIRDRGNQPQHF
TGTGCCAGCATCCGGGACAGGGGTAATCAGCCCCAGCATTTT
>TRBD2|-|TRBJ2-3|TRBV5-4
CASSPTSPTDTQYF
TGTGCCAGCAGCCCGACTAGCCCCACAGATACGCAGTATTTT
>TRBD2|-|TRBJ2-1|TRBV28
CASSSRLAGTSYNEQFF
TGTGCCAGCAGTTCGCGACTAGCGGGTACCTCCTACAATGAGCAGTTCTTC
>-|-|TRBJ1-1|TRBV9
CASSVAPAGNTEAFF
TGTGCCAGCAGCGTAGCTCCCGCAGGGAACACTGAAGCTTTCTTT
>-|-|TRBJ1-2|TRBV6-5
CASSSGDKMGYTF
TGTGCCAGCAGTTCAGGGGACAAGATGGGCTACACCTTC
>-|-|TRBJ2-5|TRBV21-1
CASSNNIDRRGRQQETQYF
TGTGCCAGCAGTAATAATATCGACCGGAGGGGACGACAGCAAGAGACCCAGTACTTC
>TRBD1|-|TRBJ2-5|TRBV5-1
CASSFLGGPQETQYF
TGCGCCAGCAGCTTCCTAGGGGGCCCCCAAGAGACCCAGTACTTC
>TRBD1|-|TRBJ2-7|TRBV4-1
CASSKDWDRALYEQYF
TGCGCCAGCAGTAAAGACTGGGACAGGGCCCTCTACGAGCAGTACTTC
>-|-|TRBJ1-6|TRBV18
CASSREGVGLSPLHF
TGTGCCAGCTCTAGGGAGGGTGTAGGTTTGTCACCCCTCCACTTT
>-|-|TRBJ2-1|TRBV3-1/TRBV3-2
CASSQEGQVIDNEQFF
TGTGCCAGCAGCCAAGAAGGGCAGGTGATCGACAATGAGCAGTTCTTC
>-|few|TRBJ2-2|TRBV6-2/TRBV6-3
CASSLGPNTGELFF
TGTGCCAGCAGTTTAGGACCGAACACCGGGGAGCTGTTTTTT
>TRBD1|-|TRBJ1-4|TRBV14
CASSQFVKNNGTGDVTNEKLFF
TGTGCCAGCAGCCAATTTGTTAAGAACAACGGGACAGGGGATGTAACTAATGAAAAACTGTTTTTT
>-|-|TRBJ1-2|TRBV4-3
CASSYGGAYGYTF
TGCGCCAGCAGCTACGGGGGGGCCTATGGCTACACCTTC
>-|-|TRBJ1-4|TRBV5-5
CASSQEVSVGLNEKLFF
TGTGCCAGCAGCCAGGAGGTCTCCGTAGGGCTTAATGAAAAACTGTTTTTT
>-|-|TRBJ2-7|TRBV10-2
CASTTDGGEQYF
TGCGCCAGCACCACGGACGGGGGCGAGCAGTACTTC
>-|-|TRBJ1-3|TRBV27
CASSSQGVAGNTIYF
TGTGCCAGCAGTTCACAGGGAGTAGCTGGAAACACCATATATTTT
>-|-|TRBJ2-7|TRBV19
CASREQGAYEQYF
TGTGCCTCACGGGAGCAGGGCGCCTACGAGCAGTACTTC
>-|once|TRBJ1-2|TRBV5-1
CASSNPSLSLQANYGYTF
TGCGCCAGCAGCAATCCCTCATTGTCTCTACAAGCTAACTATGGCTACACCTTC
>-|-|TRBJ2-5|TRBV5-4
CVSSFEFRAETQYF
TGTGTCAGCAGCTTTGAGTTTAGGGCAGAGACCCAGTACTTC
>-|-|TRBJ1-4|TRBV15
CATSRASGTPNEKLFF
TGTGCCACCAGCAGGGCTTCGGGGACACCTAATGAAAAACTGTTTTTT
>TRBD1|-|TRBJ2-2|TRBV6-5
CASSWTGNTGELFF
TGTGCCAGCAGTTGGACAGGGAACACCGGGGAGCTGTTTTTT
>TRBD2|-|TRBJ2-3|TRBV7-8
CASSFHPELAGGWDTQYF
TGTGCCAGCAGCTTCCACCCGGAACTAGCGGGGGGTTGGGATACGCAGTATTTT
>-|-|TRBJ1-1|TRBV12-1
CASSTRTGNTEAFF
TGTGCCAGCAGCACACGGACAGGGAACACTGAAGCTTTCTTT
>TRBD1|-|TRBJ1-1|TRBV19
CASKGQGNTEAFF
TGTGCCAGTAAGGGACAGGGAAACACTGAAGCTTTCTTT
>TRBD2|-|TRBJ2-1|TRBV13
CASSSRPQLAGLYNEQFF
TGTGCCAGCAGCTCCCGCCCGCAACTAGCGGGGTTATACAATGAGCAGTTCTTC
>-|-|TRBJ2-3|TRBV6-5
CASSYRVSTDTQYF
TGTGCCAGCAGTTACAGGGTGAGCACAGATACGCAGTATTTT
>-|-|TRBJ2-7|TRBV10-1
CASSEGFLGEQYF
TGCGCCAGCAGCGAGGGGTTTTTGGGCGAGCAGTACTTC
>TRBD2|-|TRBJ2-2|TRBV5-1
CASSYSSGGIGELFF
TGCGCCAGCAGCTATTCTAGCGGGGGGATCGGGGAGCTGTTTTTT